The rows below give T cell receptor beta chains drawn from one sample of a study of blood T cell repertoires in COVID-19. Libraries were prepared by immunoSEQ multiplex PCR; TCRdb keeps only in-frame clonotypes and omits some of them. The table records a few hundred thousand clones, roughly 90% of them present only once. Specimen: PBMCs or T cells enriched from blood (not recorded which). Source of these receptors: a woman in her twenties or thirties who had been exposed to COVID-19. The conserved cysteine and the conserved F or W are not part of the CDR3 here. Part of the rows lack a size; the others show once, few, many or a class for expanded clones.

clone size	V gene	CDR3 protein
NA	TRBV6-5	ASSRPGQRSYT
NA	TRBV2	AGAGLAGTDTQY
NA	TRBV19	ASNSKNTVMNTEAF
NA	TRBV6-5	ASSPQGDRVHEQY
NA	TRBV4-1	ASSSEGQGVKTQY
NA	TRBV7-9	ASSYAELPGQGIDEQY
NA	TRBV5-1	ASSLAGGGPSYNEQF
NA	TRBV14	ASSHSGGAEQY
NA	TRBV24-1	ATSVGTGVNTGELF
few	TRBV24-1	ATRATGSTEAF
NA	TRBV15	ATSHLRGTGYT
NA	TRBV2	ASSDSGSRNQPQH
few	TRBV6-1	ASSVEYPGTGSNQPQH
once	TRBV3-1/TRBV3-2	ASSHRDSGNTIY
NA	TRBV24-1	ATIQGGHQPQH
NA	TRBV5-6	ASSFNSPGELF
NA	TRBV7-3	ASSHSGTSGGETQY
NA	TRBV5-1	ASTRTNPTEAF
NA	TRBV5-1	ASSALRQAAYEQY
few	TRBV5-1	ASSPGQGWEQY
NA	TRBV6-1	ASSDHSYGYT
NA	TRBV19	ATESPGFKEQF
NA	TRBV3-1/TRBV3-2	ASSQVSSEAEAF
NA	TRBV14	ASSRSSIKKGKLF
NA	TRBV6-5	ASRGYTEAF
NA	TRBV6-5	ASSSAPGPGGASYT
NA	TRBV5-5	ASSLAGDSYNSPLH
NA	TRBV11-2	ASSLGTTTGELF
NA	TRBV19	ASGHGNQPQH
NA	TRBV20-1	SASRQFSSYEQY
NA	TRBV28	ASSLWIVLGQGGSYT
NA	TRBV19	ASSRQGDIAGYT
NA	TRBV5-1	ASSLQGGPEGWEQY
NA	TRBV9	ASSRGGLNQPQH
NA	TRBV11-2	ASMYRERTGELF
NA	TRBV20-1	SASFQNYGYT
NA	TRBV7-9	ASSFGQGITNEKLF
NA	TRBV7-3	ASSSGGVNSPLH
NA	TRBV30	AWSVVAGRTQY
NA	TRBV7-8	ASSLGGRGGARLAGELF
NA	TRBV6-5	ASSQTGWSNEKLF
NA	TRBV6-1	ASSEWGLQNTEAF
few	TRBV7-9	ASSALQAKNTEAF
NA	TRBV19	ASRVGNQPQH
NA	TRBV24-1	ATSDYTGGQGHGYT
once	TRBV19	ASSIGSASEEKLF
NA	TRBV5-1	ASSAQGDTEAF
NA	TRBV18	ASSRSQDFYGYT
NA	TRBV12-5	ASVGHVNSPLH
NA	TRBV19	ASRPRGVFGETQY
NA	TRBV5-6	ASSRTIWQGDSPLH
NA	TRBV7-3	ASSLKRFAGVSSYNEQF
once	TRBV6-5	ASLIGHVGDIQY
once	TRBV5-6	ASSRKGTGRNYGYT